These 13 T cell receptor beta chains originate from one sample sequenced in a study of shared clonotypes between healthy human individuals. TCRdb's table, derived via immunoSEQ multiplex PCR, lists solely in-frame clones and lacks some. The repertoire includes approximately 240,000 clones, 60% to 80% of them detected once, and around 10% sits in the top ten. Material: memory CD4+ T cells sorted from blood. Subset specified: CD45RA-negative fraction. These receptors all stem from a young man in good health.

The chain has TRBV11-3 and TRBJ2-1, with 7 bases matching TRBD2. V shed 4 bases and J 6 bases; nucleotides not matched to a gene: 12. The CDR3 is 16 amino acids. Germline lookup yields CDR1 SGHNT and CDR2 YENEEA. The CDR3 bases are TGTGCCAGCAGCTCCGGACTTGGCGGGGGTATCAATGAGCAGTTCTTC. Amino acid sequence: CASSSGLGGGINEQFF.

This clone has only a few counts. The chain couples TRBV6-6 to TRBJ1-5; D not certain. V lost 6 bases and J 3 bases, leaving 9 bases between the germline ends. CDR1 and CDR2 from the germline V gene are MNHNY and SVGAGI (reference sequence). The CDR3 runs 13 residues. CDR3 sequence (DNA): TGTGCCAGCAGGGGAGTTGACAATCAGCCCCAGCATTTT. Its translation: CASRGVDNQPQHF.

CDR3 nucleotide sequence: TGTGCCAGCAGGGCCAGCGGGAGTGACACCGGGGAGCTGTTTTTT. Its protein product is CASRASGSDTGELFF. The chain uses TRBV6-6 and TRBJ2-2; 8 bases agree with TRBD2. V trimming: 6 bases; J trimming: 3 bases; junction bases outside the gene matches: 6. The CDR3 runs 15 residues. CDR1 MNHNY and CDR2 SVGAGI come from the germline V gene (reference sequence).

This clone turned up a few times. This rearrangement joins TRBV30 to TRBJ1-5, with D possibly matching TRBD1 (6 bases). Germline assignment: CDR1 GTSNPN and CDR2 SVGIG (reference sequence). The CDR3 consists of 14 residues. V lost 0 bases to trimming and J lost 5 bases, with 11 bases between them. Written as DNA, the CDR3 is TGTGCCTGGAGTGTACTTGGGGGGCATCAGCCCCAGCATTTT. Residues: CAWSVLGGHQPQHF.

This clone was observed a few times. The chain uses TRBV5-1 and TRBJ1-1; tentatively, D is TRBD1 (5 bases). This CDR3 is built from 14 residues. In germline, CDR1 is SGHRS, CDR2 YFSETQ. Trimming left V 4 bases short and J 4 bases short, with 14 bases between. DNA of the CDR3: TGCGCCAGCAGCCCCCGAAGAGGGGTCACTGAAGCTTTCTTT. Protein sequence: CASSPRRGVTEAFF.

This clone was seen more than once but under ten times. V and J are TRBV9 and TRBJ2-5; D remains unclear. V was pared by 1 base and J by 3 bases, with 10 bases between. Per the germline V gene, CDR1 is SGDLS and CDR2 is YYNGEE. The CDR3 is 14 residues long. CDR3 sequence: CASSVFDEKETQYF. CDR3 coding DNA: TGTGCCAGCAGCGTATTTGATGAAAAAGAGACCCAGTACTTC.

There are a few counts of this clone. This chain connects TRBV10-3 to TRBJ2-3; 9 bases are a match to TRBD1. Unmatched junction bases numbered 3, after V lost 0 bases and J lost 5 bases. CDR1 and CDR2 from the germline V gene are ENHRY and SYGVKD. The CDR3 runs 15 residues. CDR3 nucleotide sequence: TGTGCCATCAGTGAGTCGAGACAGGGGGAAGATACGCAGTATTTT. This encodes CAISESRQGEDTQYF.

J is TRBJ1-4 and V is TRBV9; possible D gene TRBD1, 6 bases. The germline CDR1 and CDR2 sequences are SGDLS and YYNGEE. With 3 bases removed from V and 7 bases from J, the gap between germline ends came to 10 bases. The CDR3 is 13 amino acids. The CDR3 coding sequence is TGTGCCAGCAGCGGAGGGGGGAGTGAAAAACTGTTTTTT. Translating gives CASSGGGSEKLFF.

This clone turned up a few times. This sequence joins TRBV28 and TRBJ1-2; TRBD1 agrees at 12 bases. Germline CDR1 and CDR2: MDHEN and SYDVKM. The CDR3 extends over 16 amino acids. V shed 6 bases and J 2 bases; nucleotides not matched to a gene: 7. CDR3 sequence reads: CASRGDRGRRNYGYTF. CDR3 DNA: TGTGCCAGCAGGGGGGACAGGGGGCGACGCAACTATGGCTACACCTTC.

This rearrangement joins TRBV7-2 to TRBJ2-7; D remains unclear. CDR3 length equals 13 residues. Germline CDR1 reads SGHTA; CDR2 reads FQGNSA. The ends were cut back, 1 base at V and 2 bases at J, with 6 bases in the middle. The DNA of the CDR3 is TGTGCCAGCAGCTTAGGAACAGCCTACGAGCAGTACTTC. This encodes CASSLGTAYEQYF. Based on the CDR3 plus reference TRBV7-2 and TRBJ2-7, the full variable domain is GAGVSQSPSNKVTEKGKDVELRCDPISGHTALYWYRQSLGQGLEFLIYFQGNSAPDKSGLPSDRFSAERTGGSVSTLTIQRTQQEDSAVYLCASSLGTAYEQYFGPGTRLTVT.

The chain carries TRBV7-9 and TRBJ1-1, with unresolved D. Per the germline V gene, CDR1 is SEHNR and CDR2 is FQNEAQ (reference sequence). V was cut by 5 bases and J by 7 bases, with 11 bases left in between. The CDR3 is made up of 12 amino acids. The CDR3 region is CASSPEVGEAFF. In nucleotides, the CDR3 is TGTGCCAGCAGCCCAGAGGTGGGTGAAGCTTTCTTT.

The chain combines TRBV2 with TRBJ1-1, with D maybe TRBD1 (5 bases). Between the trimmed V and J ends, which lost 7 bases and 2 bases, there was a span of 14 bases. Germline V gene sequence: CDR1 SNHLY, CDR2 FYNNEI. The CDR3 has 14 amino acids. The CDR3 DNA sequence: TGTGCCAGCATTCTCGGGACCCTCAACACTGAAGCTTTCTTT. It encodes CASILGTLNTEAFF.

The chain links TRBV6-6 to TRBJ2-1; unclear D gene. V lost 6 bases, J lost 8 bases, and 17 bases lay in between. Germline CDR1 MNHNY, CDR2 SVGAGI (reference sequence). This CDR3 comprises 14 residues. The chain's CDR3 is CASRMDSRLDEQFF. The CDR3 nucleotides are TGTGCCAGCAGGATGGATTCTAGGTTGGATGAGCAGTTCTTC.